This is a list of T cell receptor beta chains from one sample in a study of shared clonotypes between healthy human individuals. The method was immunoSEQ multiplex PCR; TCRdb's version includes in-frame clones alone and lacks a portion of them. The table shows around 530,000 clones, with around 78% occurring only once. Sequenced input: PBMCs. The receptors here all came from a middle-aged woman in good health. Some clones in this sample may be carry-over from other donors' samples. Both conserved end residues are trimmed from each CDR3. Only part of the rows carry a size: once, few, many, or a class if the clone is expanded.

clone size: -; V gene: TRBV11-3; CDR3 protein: ASSLSGDEQF
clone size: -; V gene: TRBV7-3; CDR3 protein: ASKTASNTGELF
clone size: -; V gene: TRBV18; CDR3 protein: ASSPPSGRSSGELF
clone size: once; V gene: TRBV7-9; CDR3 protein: ASGGPGTGVEQY
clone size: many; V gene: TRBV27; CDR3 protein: ASSFLRTGAYYGYT
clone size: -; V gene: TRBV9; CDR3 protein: ASSLRDYHTDTQY
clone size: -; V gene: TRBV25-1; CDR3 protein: ASSLKGGNQPQH
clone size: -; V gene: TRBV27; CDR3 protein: ACSRAGQGYEQY
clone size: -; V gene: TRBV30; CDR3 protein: AWSLGGGLGTEAF
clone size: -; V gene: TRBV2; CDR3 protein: ASSVNIQETQY
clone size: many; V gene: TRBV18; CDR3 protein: ASSPPRDTGELF
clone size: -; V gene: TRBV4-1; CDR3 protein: ASSQDVWRRGGAEQY
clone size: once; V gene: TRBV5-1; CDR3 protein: ASSLSAGIGDEQY
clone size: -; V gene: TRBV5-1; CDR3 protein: ASSPTGATDTQY
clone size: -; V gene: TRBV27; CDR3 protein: ASSRGQGGREQY
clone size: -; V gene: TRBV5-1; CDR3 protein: ASSSRAEAF
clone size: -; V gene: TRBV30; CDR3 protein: AWNTDRNSNQPQH
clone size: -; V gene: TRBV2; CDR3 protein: AHRGPSYNEQF
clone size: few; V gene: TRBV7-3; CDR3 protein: ASSPTNQPAF
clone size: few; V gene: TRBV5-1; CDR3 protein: ASSFGQGGEKLF
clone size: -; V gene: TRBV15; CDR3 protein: ATSRVKTASTDTQY
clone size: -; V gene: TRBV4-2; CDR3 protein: ASSQGGRLNTEAF
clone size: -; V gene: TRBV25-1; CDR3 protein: ASSVLGAGSPLH
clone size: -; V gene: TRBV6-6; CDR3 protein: ASSYSGRSGVYEQY
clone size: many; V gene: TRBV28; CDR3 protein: ASTRQGARTEAF
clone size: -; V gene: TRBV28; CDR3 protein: ASTQRGSGSTYEQY
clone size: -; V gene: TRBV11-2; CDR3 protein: ASSLLIRPYNEQF
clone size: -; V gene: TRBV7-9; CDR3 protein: ASSLAIFQSTDTQY
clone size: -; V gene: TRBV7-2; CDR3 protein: ASSLLQGTDTQY